Listed below are T cell receptor beta chains from one sample, sequenced in a study of blood T cell repertoires in COVID-19. Data came from immunoSEQ multiplex PCR; TCRdb stores just in-frame clones and leaves some out. This table has under 300,000 clones, around 90% appearing once. What was sequenced was peripheral blood. The source is a woman in her thirties or forties who had recovered from COVID-19. Each CDR3 is given with its conserved first and last residue. Fields, in order: V gene, D gene, J gene, CDR3 protein, CDR3 DNA. A D gene is named only where the DNA matches it firmly.

v_gene: TRBV19; d_gene: TRBD1; j_gene: TRBJ1-1; CDR3aa: CASNMIVGQGAGMNTEAFF; CDR3nt: TGTGCCAGTAACATGATTGTCGGACAGGGGGCAGGAATGAACACTGAAGCTTTCTTT
v_gene: TRBV7-9; d_gene: .; j_gene: TRBJ1-4; CDR3aa: CASKQWGDEKLFF; CDR3nt: TGTGCCAGCAAACAATGGGGGGATGAAAAACTGTTTTTT
v_gene: TRBV18; d_gene: .; j_gene: TRBJ1-1; CDR3aa: CASHRLDGTEAFF; CDR3nt: TGTGCCAGCCACAGGCTCGACGGCACTGAAGCTTTCTTT
v_gene: TRBV3-1/TRBV3-2; d_gene: .; j_gene: TRBJ2-7; CDR3aa: CASSKDYYEQYF; CDR3nt: TGTGCCAGCAGCAAGGACTACTACGAGCAGTACTTC
v_gene: TRBV19; d_gene: TRBD1; j_gene: TRBJ1-6; CDR3aa: CATKIAGTGTNSPLHF; CDR3nt: TGTGCCACCAAGATTGCCGGGACAGGGACTAATTCACCCCTCCACTTT
v_gene: TRBV4-1; d_gene: TRBD1; j_gene: TRBJ1-2; CDR3aa: CASSQDRGTGDRGYGYTF; CDR3nt: TGCGCCAGCAGCCAAGATAGGGGGACAGGGGACCGGGGCTATGGCTACACCTTC
v_gene: TRBV4-1; d_gene: TRBD1; j_gene: TRBJ1-6; CDR3aa: CASSHDREYNSPLHF; CDR3nt: TGCGCCAGCAGCCACGACAGGGAGTATAATTCACCCCTCCACTTT
v_gene: TRBV3-1/TRBV3-2; d_gene: TRBD1; j_gene: TRBJ1-6; CDR3aa: CASSQRQGESPLHF; CDR3nt: TGTGCCAGCAGCCAGAGACAGGGGGAGTCACCCCTCCACTTT
v_gene: TRBV7-7; d_gene: .; j_gene: TRBJ2-2; CDR3aa: CASSLDFAGELFF; CDR3nt: TGTGCTAGCAGCTTAGACTTTGCCGGGGAGCTGTTTTTT
v_gene: TRBV7-9; d_gene: .; j_gene: TRBJ2-7; CDR3aa: CASSLAGGINPHEQYF; CDR3nt: TGTGCCAGCAGCCTCGCGGGCGGGATAAACCCCCACGAGCAGTACTTC
v_gene: TRBV2; d_gene: .; j_gene: TRBJ2-2; CDR3aa: CASTRMASANTGELFF; CDR3nt: TGTGCCAGCACCCGTATGGCTAGCGCGAACACCGGGGAGCTGTTTTTT
v_gene: TRBV9; d_gene: TRBD2; j_gene: TRBJ2-7; CDR3aa: CASSVDGGNYEQYF; CDR3nt: TGTGCCAGCAGCGTCGACGGGGGGAACTACGAGCAGTACTTC
v_gene: TRBV6-5; d_gene: TRBD2; j_gene: TRBJ2-7; CDR3aa: CASSYSKRLAAYEQYF; CDR3nt: TGTGCCAGCAGTTACTCGAAGAGACTAGCGGCCTACGAGCAGTACTTC
v_gene: TRBV6-6; d_gene: TRBD1; j_gene: TRBJ1-2; CDR3aa: CASSPGTGGRNYGYTF; CDR3nt: TGTGCCAGCAGTCCAGGGACAGGGGGCCGTAACTATGGCTACACCTTC
v_gene: TRBV5-4; d_gene: .; j_gene: TRBJ1-1; CDR3aa: CASSLGRSHTEAFF; CDR3nt: TGTGCCAGCAGCTTGGGCCGGAGCCACACTGAAGCTTTCTTT
v_gene: TRBV9; d_gene: .; j_gene: TRBJ2-1; CDR3aa: CASSAQVGSGSYNEQFF; CDR3nt: TGTGCCAGCAGCGCCCAAGTTGGTAGCGGCTCCTACAATGAGCAGTTCTTC
v_gene: TRBV9; d_gene: .; j_gene: TRBJ1-2; CDR3aa: CASSVEVDYGYTF; CDR3nt: TGTGCCAGCAGCGTAGAAGTAGACTATGGCTACACCTTC
v_gene: TRBV3-1/TRBV3-2; d_gene: .; j_gene: TRBJ2-3; CDR3aa: CASSRGGTSTDTQYF; CDR3nt: TGTGCCAGCAGCCGGGGCGGGACTAGCACAGATACGCAGTATTTT
v_gene: TRBV2; d_gene: TRBD2; j_gene: TRBJ2-3; CDR3aa: CASRVGSGSTDTQYF; CDR3nt: TGTGCCAGCAGGGTGGGTAGCGGGAGCACAGATACGCAGTATTTT
v_gene: TRBV7-9; d_gene: .; j_gene: TRBJ1-1; CDR3aa: CASSLDYRNTEAFF; CDR3nt: TGTGCCAGCAGCTTAGATTACAGGAACACTGAAGCTTTCTTT
v_gene: TRBV12-3/TRBV12-4; d_gene: .; j_gene: TRBJ2-1; CDR3aa: CASSRWRLNEQFF; CDR3nt: TGTGCCAGCAGCCGATGGAGGCTCAATGAGCAGTTCTTC
v_gene: TRBV2; d_gene: .; j_gene: TRBJ1-5; CDR3aa: CASSVQGFYQPQHF; CDR3nt: TGTGCCAGCAGCGTACAGGGTTTCTATCAGCCCCAGCATTTT
v_gene: TRBV10-3; d_gene: .; j_gene: TRBJ2-7; CDR3aa: CAIGGLGSYEQYF; CDR3nt: TGTGCCATCGGCGGGTTAGGGTCCTACGAGCAGTACTTC
v_gene: TRBV9; d_gene: .; j_gene: TRBJ1-1; CDR3aa: CASSVGGSTEAFF; CDR3nt: TGTGCCAGCAGCGTAGGAGGGAGCACTGAAGCTTTCTTT
v_gene: TRBV14; d_gene: TRBD2; j_gene: TRBJ2-3; CDR3aa: CASSQLAGGPRDTQYF; CDR3nt: TGTGCCAGCAGCCAACTCGCGGGAGGGCCAAGGGATACGCAGTATTTT